The entry below describes one T cell receptor (beta chain). The sort gate was single viable CD3+CD4+CD8-CD45RO+ cells for memory CD4+ T cells. The assay was immunoSEQ multiplex PCR, and TCRdb's table has in-frame clones only and misses some. The repertoire includes about 61,000 clones, about three quarters of them detected once, and less than 0.6% sits in the top ten. This sample was taken from a study of memory CD4+ T cells and cytomegalovirus serostatus. CDR1 and CDR2 (germline): ENHRY, SYGVKD. This CDR3 is 15 amino acids long. The V and J ends lost 4 bases and 5 bases respectively, with 17 bases between them.

Sequences were obtained from memory CD4+ T cells from blood. The chain employs TRBV10-3 and TRBJ2-5; TRBD1 might be the D (5 bases). The source of this sequence is an adult in good health and CMV-seronegative. Some clones in this sample may be carry-over from other donors' samples. CDR3 region: CAISVGASMMETQYF. CDR3 bases: TGTGCCATCAGTGTAGGGGCCTCCATGATGGAGACCCAGTACTTC.